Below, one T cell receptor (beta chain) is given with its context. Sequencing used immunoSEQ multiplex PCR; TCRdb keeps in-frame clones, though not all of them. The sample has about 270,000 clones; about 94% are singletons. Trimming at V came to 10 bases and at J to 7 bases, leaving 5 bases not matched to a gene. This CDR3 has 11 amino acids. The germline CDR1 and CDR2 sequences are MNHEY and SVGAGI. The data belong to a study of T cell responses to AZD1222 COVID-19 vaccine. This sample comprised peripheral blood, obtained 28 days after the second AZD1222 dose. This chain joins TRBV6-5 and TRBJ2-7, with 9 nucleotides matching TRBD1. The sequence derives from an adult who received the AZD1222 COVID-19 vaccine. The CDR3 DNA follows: TGTGCCACTCTGGACAGGGGTGAGCAGTACTTC. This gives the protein CATLDRGEQYF.